The clone carrying this T cell receptor beta chain was detected only once. This CDR3 spans 15 amino acids. Trimming took 6 bases from V and 1 from J, leaving 15 bases between them. Sample-barcoded 5' priming and a J-beta primer mix drove a second PCR of 7 to 11 cycles. Each TCR beta cDNA got a 12-nucleotide random molecular identifier. TCRdb recomputed calls from the 5' RACE reads with MiXCR, one row per CDR3 protein. The data show hundreds of thousands of distinct CDR3 sequences, 45% to 65% seen once. Healthy individuals of Caucasian origin from Russia, aged roughly 6 to 95, served as donors. Every sample yielded at least 6.5 million isolated PBMCs. These data belong to a study of blood T cells in healthy people across ages.

Material for sequencing was blood. The V call is TRBV12-3 or TRBV12-4, the J call TRBJ1-1; maybe TRBD1 (6 bases). The receptor was derived from a man aged 55 to 70 in good health. The CDR3 DNA reads as TGTGCCAGCAGCCCCACAGGGAGGGAGAACACTGAAGCTTTCTTT. Protein sequence: CASSPTGRENTEAFF.